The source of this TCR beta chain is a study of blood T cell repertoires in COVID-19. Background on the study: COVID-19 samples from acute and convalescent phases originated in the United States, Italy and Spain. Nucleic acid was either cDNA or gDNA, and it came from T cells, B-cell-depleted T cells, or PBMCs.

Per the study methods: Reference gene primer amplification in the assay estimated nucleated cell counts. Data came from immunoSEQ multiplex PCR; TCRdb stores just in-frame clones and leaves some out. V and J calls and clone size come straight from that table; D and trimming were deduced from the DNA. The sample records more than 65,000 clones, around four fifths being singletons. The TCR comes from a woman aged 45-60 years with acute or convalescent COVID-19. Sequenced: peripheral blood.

CDR3 sequence: CASSTTGGGYGYTF. CDR3 nucleotides: TGTGCCAGCAGCACAACAGGGGGCGGCTATGGCTACACCTTC. This sequence joins TRBV11-2 and TRBJ1-2, with 9 bases lining up with TRBD1. J gave up 4 bases and V 5 bases, and 5 bases lay outside the gene matches. The V gene's germline CDR1 is SGHAT and CDR2 FQNNGV. CDR3 length: 14 amino acids.